The clone carrying this TCR beta chain was counted once. The entry originates in a study of blood T cell repertoires in COVID-19. Study-level background: In each case, the material was cDNA or gDNA derived from T cells, B-cell-depleted T cells, or PBMCs.

Authors' data handling: Amplification of reference gene primers was used by the study to estimate nucleated cell counts. This table comes from immunoSEQ multiplex PCR, and its TCRdb copy is limited to in-frame clones, with some not included. Clonal size and the V and J genes are those of that table, whereas D and trimming came from the DNA. Of 250,000 or so clones listed, approximately 89% are singletons. Germline assignment: CDR1 SGHAT and CDR2 FQDESV (reference sequence). The CDR3 totals 16 residues. The J segment lost 8 bases and the V segment lost 5 bases, leaving 9 bases of the junction unmatched.

The V call is TRBV11-1, the J call TRBJ2-1; TRBD2 agrees at 13 bases. This clonotype originated in a man aged 35-49 years who had been exposed to COVID-19. Sequencing was done on a sample of PBMCs or T cells enriched from blood (not recorded which). CDR3 residues: CASSQGLAGDLDEQFF. In DNA, the CDR3 is TGTGCCAGCAGCCAAGGACTAGCGGGAGATTTGGATGAGCAGTTCTTC.